This record covers a single TCR beta chain. Primers: 60 Vbeta forward and 13 Jbeta reverse. The repertoire was sequenced with immunoSEQ multiplex PCR; TCRdb's copy has only in-frame clones and lacks some. The sample contains about 200,000 clones, roughly 80% of which appear only once. This sample is drawn from a study of cytomegalovirus exposure and HLA in healthy donors. On the study more broadly: HLA-typed donors were the source of approximately 85 million unique TCRs held in an early data release.

This sequence originates from a man aged 35 to 55 in good health and CMV-seropositive. Material: PBMCs.

CDR3 sequence: CASTRLAGAETQYF. CDR3 DNA sequence: TGTGCCAGCACCCGACTAGCGGGAGCAGAGACCCAGTACTTC. The chain recombines TRBV7-6 with TRBJ2-5; TRBD2 matches at 12 bases. Looked up from germline, CDR1 is SGHVS and CDR2 is FNYEAQ. CDR3 length equals 14 residues. With 7 bases clipped from V and 4 bases from J, the junction kept 4 bases outside the gene matches.